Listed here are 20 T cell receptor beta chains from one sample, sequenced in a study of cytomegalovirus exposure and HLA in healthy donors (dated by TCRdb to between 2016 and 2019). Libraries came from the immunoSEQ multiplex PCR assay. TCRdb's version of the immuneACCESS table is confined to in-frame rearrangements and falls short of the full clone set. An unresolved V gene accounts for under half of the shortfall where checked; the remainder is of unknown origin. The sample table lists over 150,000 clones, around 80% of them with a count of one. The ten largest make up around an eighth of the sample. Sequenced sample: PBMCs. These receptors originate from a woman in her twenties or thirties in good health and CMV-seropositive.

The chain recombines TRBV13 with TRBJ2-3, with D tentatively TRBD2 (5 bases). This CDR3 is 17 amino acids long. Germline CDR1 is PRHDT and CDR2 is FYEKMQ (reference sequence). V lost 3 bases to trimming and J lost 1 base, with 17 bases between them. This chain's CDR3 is CASSFDSSGVRTDTQYF. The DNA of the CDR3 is TGTGCCAGCAGCTTTGACTCAAGCGGAGTACGCACAGATACGCAGTATTTT.

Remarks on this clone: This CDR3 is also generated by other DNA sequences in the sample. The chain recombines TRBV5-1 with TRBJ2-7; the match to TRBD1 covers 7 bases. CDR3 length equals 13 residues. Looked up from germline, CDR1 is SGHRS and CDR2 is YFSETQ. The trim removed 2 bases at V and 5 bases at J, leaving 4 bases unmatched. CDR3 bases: TGCGCCAGCAGCTTACACAGGGGCAACGAGCAGTACTTC. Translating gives CASSLHRGNEQYF.

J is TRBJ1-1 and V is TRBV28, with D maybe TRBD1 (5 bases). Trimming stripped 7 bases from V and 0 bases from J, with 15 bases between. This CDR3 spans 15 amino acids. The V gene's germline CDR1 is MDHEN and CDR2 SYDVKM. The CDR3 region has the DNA TGTGCCAGCAATATAGCAATAGGGGTGAACACTGAAGCTTTCTTT. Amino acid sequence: CASNIAIGVNTEAFF.

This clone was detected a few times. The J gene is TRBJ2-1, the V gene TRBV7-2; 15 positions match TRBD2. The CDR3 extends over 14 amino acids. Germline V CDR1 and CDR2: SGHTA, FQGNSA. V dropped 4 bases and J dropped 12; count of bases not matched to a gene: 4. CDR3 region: CASSSGLAGGWQFF. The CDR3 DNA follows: TGTGCCAGCAGCTCGGGACTAGCGGGAGGCTGGCAGTTCTTC. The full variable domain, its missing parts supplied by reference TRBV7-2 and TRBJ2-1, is GAGVSQSPSNKVTEKGKDVELRCDPISGHTALYWYRQSLGQGLEFLIYFQGNSAPDKSGLPSDRFSAERTGGSVSTLTIQRTQQEDSAVYLCASSSGLAGGWQFFGPGTRLTVL.

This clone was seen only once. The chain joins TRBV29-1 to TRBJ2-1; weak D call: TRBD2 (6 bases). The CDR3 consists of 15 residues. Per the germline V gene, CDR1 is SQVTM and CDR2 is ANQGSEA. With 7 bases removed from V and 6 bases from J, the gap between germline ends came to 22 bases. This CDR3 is CSGRTGTGGSNEQFF. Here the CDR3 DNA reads TGCAGCGGAAGAACGGGGACTGGGGGGAGCAATGAGCAGTTCTTC.

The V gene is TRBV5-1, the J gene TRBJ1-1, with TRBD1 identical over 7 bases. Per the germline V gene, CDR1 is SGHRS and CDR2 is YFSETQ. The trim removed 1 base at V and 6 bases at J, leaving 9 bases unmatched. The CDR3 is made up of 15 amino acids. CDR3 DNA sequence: TGCGCCAGCAGCTTGATTTCAGGGGGTCGAGCTGAAGCTTTCTTT. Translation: CASSLISGGRAEAFF.

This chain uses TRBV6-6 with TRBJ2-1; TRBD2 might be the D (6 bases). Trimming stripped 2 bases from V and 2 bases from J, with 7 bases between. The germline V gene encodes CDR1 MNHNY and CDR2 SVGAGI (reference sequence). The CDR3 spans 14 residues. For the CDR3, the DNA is TGTGCCAGCAGTTACGGCGGGACCTACAATGAGCAGTTCTTC. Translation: CASSYGGTYNEQFF.

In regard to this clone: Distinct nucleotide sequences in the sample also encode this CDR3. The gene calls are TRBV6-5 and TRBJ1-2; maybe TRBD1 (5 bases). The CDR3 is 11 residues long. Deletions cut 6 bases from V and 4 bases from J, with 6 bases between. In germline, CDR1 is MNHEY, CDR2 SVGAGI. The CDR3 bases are TGTGCCAGCAGGGGGCTCTATGGCTACACCTTC. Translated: CASRGLYGYTF.

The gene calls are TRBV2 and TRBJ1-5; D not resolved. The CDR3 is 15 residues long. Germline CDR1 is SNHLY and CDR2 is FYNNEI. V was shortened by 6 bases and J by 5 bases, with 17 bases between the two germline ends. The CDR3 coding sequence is TGTGCCAGCAGAGGTTCGACCGGAGGGTATCAGCCCCAGCATTTT. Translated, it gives CASRGSTGGYQPQHF.

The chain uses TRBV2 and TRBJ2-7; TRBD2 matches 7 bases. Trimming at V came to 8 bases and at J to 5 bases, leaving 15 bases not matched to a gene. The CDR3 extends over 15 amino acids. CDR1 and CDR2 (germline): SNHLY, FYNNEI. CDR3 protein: CASGGVGARYDEQYF. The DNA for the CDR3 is TGTGCCAGCGGGGGGGTAGGGGCGCGTTATGACGAGCAGTACTTC.

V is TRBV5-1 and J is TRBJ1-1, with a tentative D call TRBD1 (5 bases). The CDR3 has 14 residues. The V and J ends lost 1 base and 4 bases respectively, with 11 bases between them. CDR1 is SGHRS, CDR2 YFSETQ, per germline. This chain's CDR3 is CASSLTGRATEAFF. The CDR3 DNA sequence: TGCGCCAGCAGCTTGACGGGCAGGGCCACTGAAGCTTTCTTT.

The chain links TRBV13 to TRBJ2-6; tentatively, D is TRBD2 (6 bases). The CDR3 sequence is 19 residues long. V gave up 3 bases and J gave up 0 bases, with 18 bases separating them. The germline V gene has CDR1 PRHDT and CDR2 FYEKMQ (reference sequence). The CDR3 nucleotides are TGTGCCAGCAGCTTGGGACTTCCCCAGGCCAGCTCTGGGGCCAACGTCCTGACTTTC. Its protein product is CASSLGLPQASSGANVLTF.

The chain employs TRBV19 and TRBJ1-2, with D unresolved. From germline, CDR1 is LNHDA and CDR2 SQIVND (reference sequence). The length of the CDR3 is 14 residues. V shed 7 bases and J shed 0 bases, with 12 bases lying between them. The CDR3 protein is CASTRTMTNYGYTF. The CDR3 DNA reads TGTGCCAGTACCCGGACTATGACTAACTATGGCTACACCTTC.

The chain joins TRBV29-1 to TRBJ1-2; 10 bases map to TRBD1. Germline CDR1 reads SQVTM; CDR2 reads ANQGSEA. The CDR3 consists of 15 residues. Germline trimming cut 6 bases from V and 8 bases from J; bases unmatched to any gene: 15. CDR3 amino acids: CSVTDDSTGGAGYTF. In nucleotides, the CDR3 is TGCAGCGTCACGGATGACTCGACAGGGGGCGCGGGCTACACCTTC.

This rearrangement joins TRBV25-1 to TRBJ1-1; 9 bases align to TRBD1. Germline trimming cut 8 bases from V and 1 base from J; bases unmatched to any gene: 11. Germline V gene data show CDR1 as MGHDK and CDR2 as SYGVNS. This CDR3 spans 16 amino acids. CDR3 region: CASLAHGTGKNTEAFF. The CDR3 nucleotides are TGTGCCAGCCTTGCCCATGGGACAGGGAAGAACACTGAAGCTTTCTTT.

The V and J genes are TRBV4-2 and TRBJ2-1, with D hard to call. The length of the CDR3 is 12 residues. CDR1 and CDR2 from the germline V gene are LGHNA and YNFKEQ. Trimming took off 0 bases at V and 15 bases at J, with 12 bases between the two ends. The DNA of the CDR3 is TGTGCCAGCAGCCAAGAAGGTATTCCGGGGTTCTTC. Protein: CASSQEGIPGFF.

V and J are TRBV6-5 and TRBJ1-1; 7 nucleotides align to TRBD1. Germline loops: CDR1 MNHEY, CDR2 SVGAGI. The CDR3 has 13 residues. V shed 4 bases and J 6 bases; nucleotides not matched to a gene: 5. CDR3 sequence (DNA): TGTGCCAGCAGTTCGACAGGGAGAGCTGAAGCTTTCTTT. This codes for CASSSTGRAEAFF.

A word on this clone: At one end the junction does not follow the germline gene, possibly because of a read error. The CDR3 is CASSVSLSYEQFF. CDR3 nucleotides: TGTGCTAGCAGCGTATCTCTTAGTTATGAGCAGTTCTTC. The chain carries TRBV7-7 and TRBJ2-1; D gene uncertain. Germline loops: CDR1 SSHAT, CDR2 FNYEAQ (reference sequence). The CDR3 has 13 residues.

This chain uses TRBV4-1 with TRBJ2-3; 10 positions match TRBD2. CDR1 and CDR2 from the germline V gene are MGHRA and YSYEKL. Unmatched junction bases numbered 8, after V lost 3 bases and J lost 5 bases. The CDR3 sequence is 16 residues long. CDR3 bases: TGCGCCAGCAGCCAGATCCTAGCGGGAGAGGAAGATACGCAGTATTTT. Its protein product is CASSQILAGEEDTQYF.

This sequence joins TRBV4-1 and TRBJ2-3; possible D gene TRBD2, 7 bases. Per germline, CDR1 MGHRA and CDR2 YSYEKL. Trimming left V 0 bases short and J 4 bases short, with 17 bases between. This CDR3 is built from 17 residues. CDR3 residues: CASSQDVRRGAADTQYF. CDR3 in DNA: TGCGCCAGCAGCCAAGACGTCAGACGGGGGGCGGCAGATACGCAGTATTTT.